This is a list of T cell receptor beta chains from one sample in a study of cytomegalovirus exposure and HLA in healthy donors. Some clones are missing from TCRdb's copy, which holds only in-frame ones; the method was immunoSEQ multiplex PCR. This sample carries under 150,000 clones, 65% to 85% of them seen once, and the ten largest clones take more than 2.5%. Sequencing was performed on PBMCs. These receptors originate from a male donor in good health and CMV-seronegative. The conserved cysteine and the conserved F or W are not part of the CDR3 here. Fields, in order: D gene, CDR3 length, V gene, CDR3 protein. A D gene is named only where the DNA matches it firmly.

>NA|11|TRBV28
ASGPSGANVLT
>TRBD1|14|TRBV4-3
ASSQRGQGRFYEQY
>TRBD2|14|TRBV10-3
AISDKAGGRTDTQY
>NA|12|TRBV5-4
ASSLGGDRNEQF
>TRBD2|13|TRBV19
ASSIPRTGGSTQY
>TRBD2|15|TRBV4-3
ASSQGPSGRNTGELF
>NA|11|TRBV7-9
ASSLVVSNEQY
>NA|13|TRBV7-2
ASSLVQGNTGELF
>TRBD1|12|TRBV6-5
ASRPRDRFYEQH
>TRBD2|13|TRBV28
ASSLGGTSENIQY
>NA|15|TRBV10-3
AISETGEGSGANVLT
>NA|10|TRBV27
ASSGEGTEAF
>TRBD2|14|TRBV6-1
ASSKGLAGAGETQY
>TRBD1|15|TRBV5-8
ASSHRDRGRGTDTQY
>TRBD2|13|TRBV7-2
ASSPGLAGGYEQY
>TRBD1|12|TRBV11-2
ASSFRTGAQGYT
>NA|12|TRBV15
ATHSGYSKNIQY
>NA|11|TRBV11-3
ASSSSSQETQY
>NA|13|TRBV9
ASSVALHTNTEAF
>TRBD2|12|TRBV30
AWSRGGDRETQY
>NA|13|TRBV11-1
ASRPPPGPGETQY
>NA|13|TRBV7-3
ASSLTAGDNEKLF
>TRBD1|12|TRBV5-6
ASSLESGGITIY
>TRBD1|13|TRBV5-6
ASSPRTGATYEQY
>TRBD1|13|TRBV27
ASCERDRGFYEQY
>NA|13|TRBV6-5
ASSYSIGQADTQY
>NA|12|TRBV25-1
ASNGQSSYNEQF
>TRBD2|14|TRBV6-4
ASSKSGTTEAGELF
>NA|12|TRBV6-4
ASGYEAGANVLT
>NA|11|TRBV4-2
ASSQDRRAEQF
>TRBD2|14|TRBV7-9
ASSPASGRTYNEQF
>TRBD2|13|TRBV19
ASSYVAGGGYEQY
>TRBD2|13|TRBV9
ASSVGASGRDEQY
>NA|10|TRBV5-6
ASSHLLRVQY
>TRBD1|10|TRBV29-1
SVPGQGEGYT
>NA|14|TRBV5-1
ASTGYGLTDNTEAF
>NA|12|TRBV4-1
ASSLPGSTYEQY
>TRBD1|12|TRBV2
ASTFDRGFYGYT
>TRBD1|11|TRBV7-9
ASSFDRDEKLF
>NA|14|TRBV5-1
ASSIGLDSGANVLT
>NA|12|TRBV6-5
ASRISRATYEQY
>TRBD2|15|TRBV4-3
ASSQDLGLAGPETQY
>TRBD1|14|TRBV9
ASSGSDREGNQPQH
>TRBD1|14|TRBV6-5
ASSYSSPGQGYEQY
>NA|11|TRBV19
ASSPDYQNTQY
>NA|13|TRBV7-9
ASSLRRGWTDTQY
>TRBD1|13|TRBV6-1
ASSEGDRGGETQY
>NA|11|TRBV27
ASSLFSSDTQY